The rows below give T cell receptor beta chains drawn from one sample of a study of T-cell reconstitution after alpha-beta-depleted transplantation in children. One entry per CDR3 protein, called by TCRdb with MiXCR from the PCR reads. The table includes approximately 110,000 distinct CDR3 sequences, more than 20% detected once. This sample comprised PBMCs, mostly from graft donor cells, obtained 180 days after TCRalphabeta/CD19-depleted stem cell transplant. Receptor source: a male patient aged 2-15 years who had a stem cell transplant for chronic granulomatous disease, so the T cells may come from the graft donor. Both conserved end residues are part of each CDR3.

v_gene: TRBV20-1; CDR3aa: CSAGRTSGGASDTQYF
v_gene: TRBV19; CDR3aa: CASSLAGGPDPYTDTQYF
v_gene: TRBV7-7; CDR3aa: CASSLAGSGTGELFF
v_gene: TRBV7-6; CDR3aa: CASSLAGGPRNEQFF
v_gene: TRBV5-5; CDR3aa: CASSWNPRGTNTEAFF
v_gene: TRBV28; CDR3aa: CASSFSGRRDEQFF
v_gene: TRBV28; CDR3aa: CASSLNQVEQFF
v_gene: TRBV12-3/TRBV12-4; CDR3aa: CASGSGPHTEAFF
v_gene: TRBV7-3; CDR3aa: CASSPLGGEQFF
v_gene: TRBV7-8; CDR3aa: CASSYRALTYEQYF
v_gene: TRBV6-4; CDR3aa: CASSEEGLAGGPEFF
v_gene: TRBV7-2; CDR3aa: CASSLIAGSSYEQYF
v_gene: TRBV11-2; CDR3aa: CASSSWDRSSSGANVLTF
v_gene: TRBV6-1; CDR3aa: CASSDPAGEQETQYF
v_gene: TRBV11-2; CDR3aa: CASSQRTITTEAFF
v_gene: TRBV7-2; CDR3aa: CASSPQTGNYGYTF
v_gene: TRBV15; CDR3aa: CAARGSGYNEQFF
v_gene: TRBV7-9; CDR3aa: CASSSDRDYGYTF
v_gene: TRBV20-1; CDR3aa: CSASERISGNTIYF
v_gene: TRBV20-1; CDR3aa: CSATRSVTDTQYF
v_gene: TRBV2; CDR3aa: CASREGGNSPLHF
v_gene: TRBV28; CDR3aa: CASSPSQPQHF
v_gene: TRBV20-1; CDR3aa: CSARVAGTQYF
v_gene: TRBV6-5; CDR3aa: CASGSSTDTQYF
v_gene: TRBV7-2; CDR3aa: CASSLAYRDKDYTKNIQYF
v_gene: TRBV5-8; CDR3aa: CASSAEPGTETQYF
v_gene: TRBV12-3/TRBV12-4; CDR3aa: CASSQPSGRDPGELFF
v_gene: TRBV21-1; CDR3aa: CASSKVGGTGAYGYTF
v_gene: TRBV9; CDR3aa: CASSVGSYNEQFF
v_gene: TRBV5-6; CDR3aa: CASSLATAYNEQFF
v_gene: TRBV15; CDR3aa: CATSRDHEQFF
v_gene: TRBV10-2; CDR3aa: CASSDTTGYQETQYF
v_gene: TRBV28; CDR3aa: CASSGTGQGDYNEQFF
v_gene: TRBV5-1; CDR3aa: CASSLTQGATGELFF
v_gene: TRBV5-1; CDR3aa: CASSLGTVVAKNSQYF
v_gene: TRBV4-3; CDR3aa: CASSQERSYGYTF
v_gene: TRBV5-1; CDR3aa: CASSLSSGMAYNEQFF
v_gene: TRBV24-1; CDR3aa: CATSDSGRKSSYEQYF
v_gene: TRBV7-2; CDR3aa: CASSPDARYQPQHF
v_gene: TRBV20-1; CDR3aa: CSGGRETQYF
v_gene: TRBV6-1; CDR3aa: CASSEIGGTGELFF
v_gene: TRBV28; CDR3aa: CASRPGLAWETQYF
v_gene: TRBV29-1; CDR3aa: CSFTNDAGGHNEQFF
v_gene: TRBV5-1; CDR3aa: CASSLLGGIGTDTQYF
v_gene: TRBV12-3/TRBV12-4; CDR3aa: CASSLELGGDSNQPQHF
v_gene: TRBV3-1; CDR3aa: CASSQDGTGVGGNIQYF
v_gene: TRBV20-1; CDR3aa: CSARHQWEPQHF
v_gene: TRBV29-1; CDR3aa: CSVEGIAGGKYNEQFF
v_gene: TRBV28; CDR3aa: CASSLSRVEEGPQYIQYF